This T cell receptor (beta chain) was sequenced for a study of blood T cell repertoires in COVID-19 (dated by TCRdb to the early 2020s). With regard to the full study: Samples from collaborators originated in the United States, Italy and Spain and spanned both the acute and convalescent phases of COVID-19. The prospective study material was composed of cDNA or gDNA derived from T cells, B-cell-depleted T cells, or PBMCs. Deeply sampled blood TCRbeta repertoires from subjects exposed to, actively infected with, or recovered from COVID-19 were included in the dataset. A freely available public database, intended as a resource for researchers studying the immune response to SARS-CoV-2, is where the repertoires were released. The samples were drawn from two sources: the first 160 participants of the ongoing ImmuneRACE study, and 1,200 or so subjects contributed by 6 global collaborators. A de-identified subject ID, COVID-19 status, age in years and sex were almost always included in the sample metadata. Where HLA class I and class II types were available, the types were taken from metadata supplied by the sample provider, not from assay-based typing.

TCRbeta CDR3 regions were amplified from genomic DNA using the immunoSEQ Assay, a bias-controlled multiplex PCR. For the original study's pipeline: The number of nucleated cells in each sample was estimated from the amplification of reference gene primers within the assay. To quantify the absolute abundance of each unique TCRbeta CDR3 rearrangement, sequence reads were collapsed and filtered. For each sample, productive Simpson clonality was calculated as the square root of Simpson's diversity index over productive rearrangements. TCRdb holds this immuneACCESS table with in-frame rearrangements only. Some clones are missing; in checked studies, unresolved V genes explain under half, and the rest has no known cause. V, J and clone size reflect that table, while D and trimming were determined from the DNA. The sample table shows under 300,000 clones, and about 85% are seen once. The ten largest clones take up roughly 14% of the sample.

The study at large found these results: The quantity of clinical and demographic metadata differed by source and by participant and was supplied without curation.

Collaborating institutions collected whole blood in K2EDTA tubes following their own protocols. For TCRbeta analysis, collaborators shipped samples as frozen whole blood, isolated PBMCs, or DNA extracted from either of those sample types. Its CDR3 holds 16 amino acids, cysteine through phenylalanine. Of all the DNA, just the CDR3 is kept, 48 bases in frame from base 1. Reading the germline V gene gives CDR1 MDHEN and CDR2 SYDVKM. A distance of 12 bases separates the germline ends of V and J, which lose 3 bases and 0 bases respectively. A few counts support this clone. The clone's antigen remains unknown. The input lacks base qualities; no much larger clone sits a single base away.

This receptor chain uses TRBV28 and TRBJ1-5, with TRBD1 as a weak D call on 5 bases. The sequence came from a human donor in a cohort sampled during active COVID-19. The material sequenced was peripheral blood. The bases read TGTGCCAGCAGTTTTTATAGGACAATTAGCAATCAGCCCCAGCATTTT. This sequence encodes CASSFYRTISNQPQHF. The entire variable domain, with the stretches around the CDR3 drawn from the reference TRBV28 and TRBJ1-5 proteins, is DVKVTQSSRYLVKRTGEKVFLECVQDMDHENMFWYRQDPGLGLRLIYFSYDVKMKEKGDIPEGYSVSREKKERFSLILESASTNQTSMYLCASSFYRTISNQPQHFGDGTRLSIL.